A selection of T cell receptor beta chains follows, all from one sample in a study of blood T cells in healthy people across ages. One entry per CDR3 protein, called by TCRdb with MiXCR from the 5' RACE reads. The sample carries some 1,500,000 distinct CDR3 sequences, approximately 43% recorded once. Sample: blood. These receptors all come from a woman aged 18 to 35 in good health. Each CDR3 is given with its conserved first and last residue. A D gene is named only where the DNA matches it firmly. Only part of the rows carry a size: once, few, many, or a class if the clone is expanded.

CDR3 length	V gene	J gene	D gene	clone size	CDR3 protein	CDR3 DNA
14	TRBV20-1	TRBJ1-4	TRBD1	.	CSAREPRGDEKLFF	TGCAGTGCTAGAGAACCCAGGGGGGATGAAAAACTGTTTTTT
16	TRBV18	TRBJ2-3	.	.	CASSLNSPGSGDTQYF	TGTGCCAGCTCACTAAATAGCCCCGGGAGCGGAGATACGCAGTATTTT
17	TRBV12-5	TRBJ2-1	TRBD2	few	CASGLGNRLAGGSEQFF	TGTGCTAGTGGTTTGGGTAATAGACTAGCGGGAGGCTCTGAGCAGTTCTTC
13	TRBV28	TRBJ2-3	.	.	CASGRLEYYTQYF	TGTGCCAGCGGGCGGCTCGAATACTATACGCAGTATTTT
15	TRBV20-1	TRBJ2-5	TRBD2	few	CSARERAGVGETQYF	TGCAGTGCTAGAGAGAGAGCGGGAGTAGGTGAGACCCAGTACTTC
14	TRBV24-1	TRBJ2-2	TRBD1	.	CATMGRGLTGELFF	TGTGCCACCATGGGCAGGGGGCTTACCGGGGAGCTGTTTTTT
14	TRBV20-1	TRBJ2-7	TRBD2	.	CSAQASGTKNIRYF	TGCAGTGCCCAGGCTAGCGGCACCAAAAACATTCGGTACTTC
15	TRBV18	TRBJ2-7	.	.	CASSPGDGFSYEQYF	TGTGCCAGCTCACCGGGGGACGGTTTCTCCTACGAGCAGTACTTC
14	TRBV2	TRBJ1-2	TRBD1	.	CASSGGTAHYGYTF	TGTGCCAGCAGTGGGGGGACAGCCCACTATGGCTACACCTTC
13	TRBV7-9	TRBJ1-1	.	few	CASTKDRDTEAFF	TGTGCCAGCACTAAGGACAGAGACACTGAAGCTTTCTTT
14	TRBV7-2	TRBJ1-1	TRBD1	few	CASSGRGTGGLSFF	TGTGCCAGCAGCGGGAGAGGGACAGGGGGGTTATCTTTCTTT
12	TRBV5-1	TRBJ2-7	.	.	CASRGMETEQYF	TGCGCCAGCAGGGGAATGGAAACAGAGCAGTACTTC
15	TRBV29-1	TRBJ2-1	.	.	CSVEGAVVTYNEQFF	TGCAGCGTTGAAGGAGCGGTAGTTACCTACAATGAGCAGTTCTTC
14	TRBV7-2	TRBJ1-2	TRBD1	few	CASSRFTGGVGYTF	TGTGCCAGCAGCCGGTTCACAGGGGGGGTTGGCTACACCTTC
15	TRBV15	TRBJ2-5	.	.	CATSREGRYQETQYF	TGTGCCACCAGCAGAGAGGGACGGTACCAAGAGACCCAGTACTTC
16	TRBV10-3	TRBJ1-5	TRBD1	few	CAIGSGTGAVDQPQHF	TGTGCCATCGGATCCGGGACAGGGGCAGTAGATCAGCCCCAGCATTTT
14	TRBV12-5	TRBJ2-5	TRBD2	.	CASGFGGAQETQYF	TGTGCTAGTGGCTTCGGGGGGGCCCAAGAGACCCAGTACTTC
14	TRBV12-3/TRBV12-4	TRBJ2-5	TRBD1	.	CASSAGQGAREQYF	TGTGCCAGCAGTGCGGGACAGGGGGCTAGGGAGCAGTACTTC
12	TRBV14	TRBJ2-5	.	.	CASSQTRWTQYF	TGTGCCAGCAGCCAAACCCGTTGGACCCAGTACTTC
15	TRBV7-2	TRBJ2-7	.	.	CASSLEGRGSSEQYF	TGTGCCAGCAGCTTAGAAGGCAGGGGATCTTCCGAGCAGTACTTC
16	TRBV25-1	TRBJ1-2	.	few	CASSESWHVGARGYTF	TGTGCCAGCAGTGAATCATGGCACGTAGGGGCACGGGGCTACACCTTC
13	TRBV29-1	TRBJ2-7	.	once	CSVYWADSYEQYF	TGCAGCGTTTATTGGGCGGATTCCTACGAGCAGTACTTC
12	TRBV12-3/TRBV12-4	TRBJ1-6	.	few	CASSFFISTLHF	TGTGCCAGCAGCTTCTTCATCTCCACCCTCCACTTT
15	TRBV4-3	TRBJ1-6	TRBD1	few	CASSQSGTVHSPLHF	TGCGCCAGCAGCCAGTCCGGGACAGTGCATTCACCCCTCCACTTT